This T cell receptor (beta chain) emerged from a study of T cell changes during pregnancy in multiple sclerosis. This clone came up once. Generated by immunoSEQ multiplex PCR, the TCRdb table keeps only in-frame clones and is missing some. Of 50,000 to 60,000 clones listed, about nine tenths were seen once; the top ten hold over 0.45%. Sequences were derived from CD4+ T cells from peripheral blood mononuclear cells, sampled in the first trimester of pregnancy. This receptor was obtained from a female donor with multiple sclerosis, enrolled in a pregnancy study.

The CDR3 loop is CAWSRDWAINEQFF. CDR3 coding DNA: TGTGCCTGGAGTCGGGACTGGGCGATCAATGAGCAGTTCTTC. The chain couples TRBV30 to TRBJ2-1; D possibly corresponds to TRBD2 (6 bases). Trimming cost V 2 bases and J 6 bases, with 14 bases left between them. In germline, CDR1 is GTSNPN, CDR2 SVGIG (reference sequence). This CDR3 has 14 residues.